Listed here are 6 T cell receptor beta chains from one sample, sequenced in a study of cytomegalovirus exposure and HLA in healthy donors. The protocol was immunoSEQ multiplex PCR, while the TCRdb copy is restricted to in-frame clones and leaves out a portion. The table shows 150,000 to 170,000 clones, with approximately 86% occurring only once. Sequencing was performed on PBMCs. Receptors originate from a man between 18 and 29 years old in good health and CMV-seropositive.

The rearrangement joins TRBV11-2 to TRBJ1-2; D is possibly TRBD1 (6 bases). Germline V gene data show CDR1 as SGHAT and CDR2 as FQNNGV. V gave up 0 bases and J gave up 4 bases, with 12 bases separating them. The CDR3 runs 15 residues. Here the CDR3 DNA reads TGTGCCAGCAGCTTAGATATGGACAGTATCTATGGCTACACCTTC. Amino acids: CASSLDMDSIYGYTF.

This clone was found once. This sequence joins TRBV7-9 and TRBJ2-1, with TRBD1 as a possible D gene (6 bases). V shed 2 bases and J shed 12 bases, with 23 bases lying between them. Germline CDR1 SEHNR, CDR2 FQNEAQ (reference sequence). The CDR3 runs 16 residues. The CDR3 coding sequence is TGTGCCAGCAGCTTATATTTAGAAGGGGGTGGAGGTCGGCAGTTCTTC. Amino acids: CASSLYLEGGGGRQFF.

This chain joins TRBV6-5 and TRBJ1-5; TRBD1 is a possible D gene (6 bases). Trimming shortened V by 6 bases and J by 15 bases, and 24 bases separated the two germline ends. The CDR3 contains 14 residues. Germline CDR1 is MNHEY and CDR2 is SVGAGI. The CDR3 DNA reads as TGTGCCAGCAGCTACGGCCCCGGGACAACCGTCCGGCATTTT. Protein sequence: CASSYGPGTTVRHF.

This clone was recorded only once. The chain joins TRBV5-1 to TRBJ2-1, with 8 bases identical to TRBD1. CDR1 is SGHRS, CDR2 YFSETQ, per germline. The CDR3 has 16 amino acids. The V gene end was trimmed by 4 bases and the J gene end by 5 bases; junction bases not matched to a gene: 11. This chain's CDR3 is CASSPWFDRGDNEQFF. The CDR3 DNA follows: TGCGCCAGCAGCCCCTGGTTCGACAGGGGAGACAATGAGCAGTTCTTC.

The V gene is TRBV5-1, the J gene TRBJ2-3, with 9 nucleotides matching TRBD1. V was pared by 2 bases and J by 5 bases, with 6 bases of the junction left unmatched. There are 15 residues in the CDR3. Germline CDR1 and CDR2: SGHRS and YFSETQ. For the CDR3, the DNA is TGCGCCAGCAGCTTCCGGGACAGGGACCGAGATACGCAGTATTTT. Protein sequence: CASSFRDRDRDTQYF.

The chain is built from TRBV6-6 and TRBJ1-1, with D uncertain. V was trimmed by 8 bases and J by 0 bases, leaving 13 bases between them. The CDR3 covers 14 residues. From germline, CDR1 is MNHNY and CDR2 SVGAGI (reference sequence). The CDR3 loop reads CASHHLGLNTEAFF. CDR3 sequence (DNA): TGTGCCAGCCATCATCTAGGTTTGAACACTGAAGCTTTCTTT.